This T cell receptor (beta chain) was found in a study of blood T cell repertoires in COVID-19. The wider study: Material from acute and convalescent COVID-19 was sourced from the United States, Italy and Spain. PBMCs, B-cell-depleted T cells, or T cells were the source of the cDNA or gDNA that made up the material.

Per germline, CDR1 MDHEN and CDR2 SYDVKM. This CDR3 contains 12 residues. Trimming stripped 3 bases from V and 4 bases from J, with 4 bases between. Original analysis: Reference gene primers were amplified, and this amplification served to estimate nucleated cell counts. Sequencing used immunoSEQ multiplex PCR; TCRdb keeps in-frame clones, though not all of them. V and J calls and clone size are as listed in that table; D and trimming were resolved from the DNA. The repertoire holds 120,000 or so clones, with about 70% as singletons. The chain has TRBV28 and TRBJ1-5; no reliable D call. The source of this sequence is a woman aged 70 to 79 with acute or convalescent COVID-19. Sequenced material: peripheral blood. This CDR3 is CASSFGNQPQHF. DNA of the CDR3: TGTGCCAGCAGTTTCGGGAATCAGCCCCAGCATTTT.